The clone carrying this TCR beta chain was found a few times. The antigen is not known. The source of the sample is a study of molecular identifiers for immune sequencing clone quantification. Study summary: Five portions were made in replicates from RNA of approximately 22,000 or 94,000 naive CD8 cells, and four underwent sequencing.

Previously described methods with listed TCR primers produced the bulk TCR libraries. TCRdb independently ran MiXCR on the PCR reads; one entry per CDR3 protein. The sample holds about 640,000 distinct CDR3 sequences, around 20% seen once. General study points: Over 99% of CMV-specific effector molecules, but under 1% of naive ones, were in clones above 20 copies.

Naive CD8 T cells were FACS-sorted by CD8+CD4-CCR7+CD45RA+ markers. The germline V and J ends were trimmed by 5 bases and 8 bases, with 13 bases remaining between them. The CDR3 is 12 residues long. Germline V gene lookup returns CDR1 DFQATT and CDR2 SNEGSKA (reference sequence). Sequencing used naive CD8+ T cells from blood, with Jurkat cell RNA spiked in. Subset: FACS-sorted CD8+CD4-CCR7+CD45RA+ naive T cells. This sequence was found in a human donor in good health. Some libraries in this study had Jurkat cell RNA spiked in. V is TRBV20-1 and J is TRBJ2-1; the D is unclear. The CDR3 here is CSASVGFDEQFF. The DNA for the CDR3 is TGCAGTGCTTCGGTCGGGTTCGATGAGCAGTTCTTC.